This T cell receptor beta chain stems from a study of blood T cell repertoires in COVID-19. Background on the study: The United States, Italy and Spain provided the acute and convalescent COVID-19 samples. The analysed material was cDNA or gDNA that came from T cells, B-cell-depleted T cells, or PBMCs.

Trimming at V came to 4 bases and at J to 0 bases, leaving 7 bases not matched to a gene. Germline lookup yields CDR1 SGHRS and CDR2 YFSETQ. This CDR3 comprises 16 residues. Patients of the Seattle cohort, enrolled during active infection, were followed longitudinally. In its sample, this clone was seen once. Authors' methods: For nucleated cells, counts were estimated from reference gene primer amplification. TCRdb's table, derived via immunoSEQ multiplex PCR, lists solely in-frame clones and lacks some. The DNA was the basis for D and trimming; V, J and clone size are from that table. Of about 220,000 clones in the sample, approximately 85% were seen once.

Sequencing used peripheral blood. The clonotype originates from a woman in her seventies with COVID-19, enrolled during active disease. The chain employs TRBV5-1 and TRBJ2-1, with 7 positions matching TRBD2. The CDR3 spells CASSPGGGSSYNEQFF. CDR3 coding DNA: TGCGCCAGCAGCCCGGGCGGCGGGAGCTCCTACAATGAGCAGTTCTTC.